This T cell receptor (beta chain) was sequenced for a study of shared clonotypes between healthy human individuals. General observations from the study: Among a handful of donors, about 4.6% of naive CD4 clonotypes were found in common. Memory subsets generally showed smaller estimated richness than naive subsets did.

The CDR3 extends over 14 amino acids. CDR1 and CDR2 (germline): SGHRS, YFSETQ. With 3 bases clipped from V and 10 bases from J, the junction kept 4 bases outside the gene matches. Sequencing used immunoSEQ multiplex PCR; TCRdb keeps in-frame clones, though not all of them. The sample includes about 380,000 clones, about 97% seen only once; the top ten take more than 0.3%. Regarding this clone: Its specificity is unknown.

Those who donated were healthy HIV-negative adults, with no recent acute infections or vaccinations reported. V usage is TRBV5-1 and J usage is TRBJ1-4; 12 bases map to TRBD1. This receptor was taken from a man aged 25-45 years in good health. Sample: memory CD8+ T cells sorted from blood. The sample's subset: CD45RO+ cells pooled with CCR7-negative TemRA cells. The CDR3: CASSSGQGAGKLFF. DNA for the CDR3: TGCGCCAGCAGCTCGGGACAGGGGGCTGGAAAACTGTTTTTT.